The 26 T cell receptor beta chains below were found in one sample sequenced in a study of blood T cell repertoires in COVID-19. The data were produced by immunoSEQ multiplex PCR, yet TCRdb's version contains in-frame clones alone and is incomplete. The table has hundreds of thousands of clones, about 89% seen once. Sequenced material: PBMCs or T cells enriched from blood (not recorded which). The origin of the receptors is a man between 35 and 55 years old in a cohort exposed to, infected with or recovered from COVID-19 (not recorded which).

DNA of the CDR3: TGTGCCAGCGGGGTAGAGCGGACTAGCACAGATACGCAGTATTTT. Its protein product is CASGVERTSTDTQYF. V and J are TRBV2 and TRBJ2-3; D may be TRBD2 (5 bases). The germline gives CDR1 SNHLY, CDR2 FYNNEI. Trimming removed 8 bases from V and 0 bases from J, with 15 bases in between. CDR3 length: 15 residues. The whole variable domain, remainder taken from reference TRBV2 and TRBJ2-3, is EPEVTQTPSHQVTQMGQEVILRCVPISNHLYFYWYRQILGQKVEFLVSFYNNEISEKSEIFDDQFSVERPDGSNFTLKIRSTKLEDSAMYFCASGVERTSTDTQYFGPGTRLTVL.

The chain is built from TRBV3-1 (or the pseudogene TRBV3-2) and TRBJ2-4, with 9 bases lining up with TRBD2. V was pared by 6 bases and J by 4 bases, with 10 bases of the junction left unmatched. CDR1 and CDR2 (germline): LGHDT, YNNKEL (reference sequence). CDR3 length: 16 amino acids. CDR3 sequence (DNA): TGTGCCAGCAGTCGTAGCGGGAGCGGCTTAAAAAACATTCAGTACTTC. Translation: CASSRSGSGLKNIQYF.

V is TRBV4-2 and J is TRBJ2-4; the D gene is possibly TRBD2 (6 bases). The length of the CDR3 is 15 residues. V lost 1 base and J lost 3, with 10 bases in between. CDR1 is LGHNA, CDR2 YNFKEQ, per germline. This chain's CDR3 is CASSQGPGDKNIQYF. CDR3 sequence (DNA): TGTGCCAGCAGCCAAGGTCCGGGAGACAAAAACATTCAGTACTTC.

The chain recombines TRBV14 with TRBJ2-1, with 8 bases lining up with TRBD1. J gave up 10 bases and V 6 bases, and 8 bases lay outside the gene matches. Looked up from germline, CDR1 is SGHDN and CDR2 is FVKESK. The CDR3 runs 13 residues. CDR3 in amino acids: CASRKSGGPEQFF. Written as DNA, the CDR3 is TGTGCCAGCAGGAAGTCAGGGGGCCCCGAGCAGTTCTTC.

The J gene is TRBJ1-6, the V gene TRBV5-1; D perhaps matches TRBD1 (5 bases). This CDR3 region has 14 residues. CDR1 and CDR2 (germline): SGHRS, YFSETQ. V was cut by 4 bases and J by 7 bases, with 12 bases left in between. The CDR3 DNA reads TGCGCCAGCAGCCCCGGACACGGGAATTCACCCCTCCACTTT. Its protein is CASSPGHGNSPLHF.

The chain has TRBV19 and TRBJ1-4, with D possibly matching TRBD1 (6 bases). Germline V lookup: CDR1 LNHDA, CDR2 SQIVND (reference sequence). V gave up 7 bases and J gave up 4 bases, with 16 bases separating them. This CDR3 is 15 amino acids long. This CDR3 is CASTPRGRINEKLFF. CDR3 in DNA: TGTGCCAGTACTCCCAGGGGCCGGATTAATGAAAAACTGTTTTTT.

The rearrangement links TRBV18 to TRBJ1-6; 8 positions agree with TRBD1. Germline loops: CDR1 KGHSH, CDR2 LQKENI. The V segment lost 3 bases and the J segment 9 bases; nucleotides outside the gene matches: 4. The CDR3 consists of 14 residues. The CDR3 spells CASSPWGTGSPLHF. Written as DNA, the CDR3 is TGTGCCAGCTCACCGTGGGGGACAGGTTCACCCCTCCACTTT. The entire variable domain, with the rest obtained from reference TRBV18 and TRBJ1-6, is as follows: NAGVMQNPRHLVRRRGQEARLRCSPMKGHSHVYWYRQLPEEGLKFMVYLQKENIIDESGMPKERFSAEFPKEGPSILRIQQVVRGDSAAYFCASSPWGTGSPLHFGNGTRLTVT.

This clone appeared once. This rearrangement joins TRBV9 to TRBJ1-4; 11 bases match TRBD1. The J segment lost 4 bases and the V segment lost 2 bases, leaving 13 bases of the junction unmatched. The CDR3 has 19 residues. Per germline, CDR1 SGDLS and CDR2 YYNGEE. CDR3 DNA sequence: TGTGCCAGCAGCGTTGGACAGGGGGCTTTATGGGGAGGTAATGAAAAACTGTTTTTT. This translates into CASSVGQGALWGGNEKLFF.

The CDR3 spells CASSLRQHTDTQYF. The DNA for the CDR3 is TGTGCCAGCAGTTTACGACAGCACACAGATACGCAGTATTTT. The chain couples TRBV27 to TRBJ2-3; D is possibly TRBD1 (5 bases). CDR1 is MNHEY and CDR2 is SMNVEV in the germline V gene (reference sequence). This CDR3 comprises 14 residues. V lost 2 bases and J 2 bases, leaving 8 bases between the germline ends.

V is TRBV6-4 and J is TRBJ2-3; TRBD2 agrees at 12 bases. V lost 2 bases to trimming and J lost 3 bases; unmatched junction nucleotides: 3. This CDR3 contains 16 residues. Germline-derived CDR1 and CDR2 are MRHNA and SNTAGT. The CDR3 is CASSDGLAGSTDTQYF. The CDR3 DNA follows: TGTGCCAGCAGTGACGGACTAGCGGGATCTACAGATACGCAGTATTTT.

This clone was recorded a few times. The rearrangement uses TRBV19 and TRBJ1-2, with TRBD1 matching 8 bases. Germline assignment: CDR1 LNHDA and CDR2 SQIVND (reference sequence). Trimming cost V 6 bases and J 0 bases; bases outside gene matches: 6. CDR3 length: 15 amino acids. The chain's CDR3 is CASRSRGQPNYGYTF. The CDR3 DNA sequence: TGTGCCAGTAGATCCAGGGGGCAACCTAACTATGGCTACACCTTC.

The chain is built from TRBV28 and TRBJ2-7, with 11 bases lining up with TRBD2. J was trimmed by 4 bases and V by 6 bases; bases with no gene match: 8. The germline V gene has CDR1 MDHEN and CDR2 SYDVKM. The CDR3 totals 15 residues. The CDR3 protein is CASRSTSGSGYEQYF. The CDR3, as DNA: TGTGCCAGCAGATCAACTAGCGGGAGTGGGTACGAGCAGTACTTC.

The chain is built from TRBV25-1 and TRBJ1-5; 9 bases fit TRBD1. Trimming took 4 bases from V and 4 from J; bases not matched to a gene: 5. The germline CDR1 and CDR2 sequences are MGHDK and SYGVNS. The CDR3 covers 15 residues. In DNA, the CDR3 is TGTGCCAGCAGTGGGACAGGGGTGGGAAATCAGCCCCAGCATTTT. Amino acid sequence: CASSGTGVGNQPQHF.

This chain connects TRBV27 to TRBJ1-5, with unresolved D. CDR3 length: 15 amino acids. V lost 5 bases to trimming and J lost 0 bases, with 11 bases between them. From germline, CDR1 is MNHEY and CDR2 SMNVEV (reference sequence). Written as DNA, the CDR3 is TGTGCCAGCAGTCGCGGCGGGTATAGCAATCAGCCCCAGCATTTT. It translates to CASSRGGYSNQPQHF.

This clone was seen a single time. The V call is TRBV5-1, the J call TRBJ2-1; TRBD2 is a possible D gene (6 bases). CDR3 length: 15 amino acids. Between the trimmed V and J ends, which lost 1 base and 9 bases, there was a span of 17 bases. Germline CDR1 and CDR2: SGHRS and YFSETQ. The CDR3 reads CASSLWGTGNGEQFF. In nucleotides, the CDR3 is TGCGCCAGCAGCTTGTGGGGGACTGGTAACGGTGAGCAGTTCTTC.

This clone was seen a few times. Other DNA sequences from this sample encode an identical CDR3 as well. This chain uses TRBV3-1 (or the pseudogene TRBV3-2) with TRBJ1-5; tentatively, D is TRBD1 (5 bases). There are 13 residues in the CDR3. Germline V gene data show CDR1 as LGHDT and CDR2 as YNNKEL (reference sequence). V gave up 1 base and J gave up 5 bases, with 6 bases separating them. CDR3 DNA: TGTGCCAGCAGCCAAGGCAGGGATCAGCCCCAGCATTTT. It yields the protein CASSQGRDQPQHF.

The rearrangement links TRBV5-4 to TRBJ2-1; D perhaps matches TRBD1 (7 bases). This CDR3 is built from 12 residues. CDR1 and CDR2 from the germline V gene are SGHNT and YYREEE (reference sequence). The germline V and J ends were trimmed by 3 bases and 13 bases, with 14 bases remaining between them. CDR3 loop: CASSSEGDSQFF. The CDR3 DNA is TGTGCCAGCAGCTCGGAGGGGGACAGTCAGTTCTTC.

The rearrangement uses TRBV24-1 and TRBJ1-1; possible D gene TRBD1, 6 bases. Trimming removed 8 bases from V and 3 bases from J, with 15 bases in between. The CDR3 runs 14 residues. CDR1 and CDR2 from the germline V gene are KGHDR and SFDVKD. CDR3 DNA sequence: TGTGCCACCACTAAGGACAGCTTATACACTGAAGCTTTCTTT. Translation: CATTKDSLYTEAFF.

The J gene is TRBJ2-7, the V gene TRBV19; 9 bases are shared with TRBD2. The V gene's germline CDR1 is LNHDA and CDR2 SQIVND (reference sequence). The CDR3 sequence is 18 residues long. Trimming at V came to 3 bases and at J to 4 bases, leaving 16 bases not matched to a gene. In DNA form, the CDR3 reads TGTGCCAGTAGTATCGGTGGGCTAGCGGGACGGTACCATTACGAGCAGTACTTC. It is translated as CASSIGGLAGRYHYEQYF.

The chain joins TRBV6-1 to TRBJ1-4, with a tentative D call TRBD1 (6 bases). Germline lookup yields CDR1 MNHNS and CDR2 SASEGT. The ends were cut back, 0 bases at V and 4 bases at J, with 12 bases in the middle. There are 16 residues in the CDR3. CDR3 sequence reads: CASSEALDSYNEKLFF. The CDR3 DNA is TGTGCCAGCAGTGAAGCGCTGGACAGTTATAATGAAAAACTGTTTTTT.

This clone was counted between two and nine times. This chain uses TRBV5-1 with TRBJ2-1; 9 nucleotides agree with TRBD1. The germline gives CDR1 SGHRS, CDR2 YFSETQ. The CDR3 loop spans 16 amino acids. The ends lost 5 bases at V and 0 bases at J; junction bases unmatched: 6. CDR3 region: CASRPPTGGSYNEQFF. The CDR3 DNA reads TGCGCCAGCAGACCTCCGACAGGGGGCTCCTACAATGAGCAGTTCTTC.

The chain couples TRBV5-4 to TRBJ2-7, with 7 nucleotides matching TRBD1. V was clipped by 1 base and J by 1 base; unmatched bases: 11. Germline V CDR1 and CDR2: SGHNT, YYREEE (reference sequence). The CDR3 has 17 amino acids. CDR3 bases: TGTGCCAGCAGCTTGCCCAGCGAGGGGGCTATTTCCTACGAGCAGTACTTC. Translation gives CASSLPSEGAISYEQYF.

This clone showed up just a few times. The chain recombines TRBV5-1 with TRBJ2-3; 7 bases fit TRBD2. Trimming took 2 bases from V and 4 from J; bases not matched to a gene: 10. The germline V gene has CDR1 SGHRS and CDR2 YFSETQ. This CDR3 is built from 16 residues. In DNA form, the CDR3 reads TGCGCCAGCAGCTTATCAAGCGGGATTCGGGCAGATACGCAGTATTTT. It encodes CASSLSSGIRADTQYF.

This clone was found a few times. This chain uses TRBV11-2 with TRBJ1-1, with D perhaps matching TRBD1 (6 bases). The germline gives CDR1 SGHAT, CDR2 FQNNGV. The CDR3 is 13 amino acids. The V gene lost 4 bases and the J gene lost 2 bases, with 8 bases spanning the gap. The CDR3 DNA sequence: TGTGCCAGCAGCTGGGGGCGCAACACTGAAGCTTTCTTT. It yields the protein CASSWGRNTEAFF.

The V call is TRBV13, the J call TRBJ2-1; TRBD2 aligns across 8 bases. The CDR3 is made up of 17 amino acids. V was clipped by 0 bases and J by 4 bases; unmatched bases: 8. Germline V gene data show CDR1 as PRHDT and CDR2 as FYEKMQ (reference sequence). In DNA form, the CDR3 reads TGTGCCAGCAGCTTAGGCCGGCGGGGGGCGGTTTACAATGAGCAGTTCTTC. Translation gives CASSLGRRGAVYNEQFF. Full variable domain (rest looked up from reference TRBV13 and TRBJ2-1): AAGVIQSPRHLIKEKRETATLKCYPIPRHDTVYWYQQGPGQDPQFLISFYEKMQSDKGSIPDRFSAQQFSDYHSELNMSSLELGDSALYFCASSLGRRGAVYNEQFFGPGTRLTVL.

V and J are TRBV10-3 and TRBJ1-5, with 8 bases fitting TRBD1. Germline V gene sequence: CDR1 ENHRY, CDR2 SYGVKD. With 3 bases clipped from V and 6 bases from J, the junction kept 4 bases outside the gene matches. The CDR3 length is 14 residues. CDR3 sequence: CAISDGTGAQPQHF. The CDR3 bases are TGTGCCATCAGTGATGGGACAGGCGCTCAGCCCCAGCATTTT.